Listed here are 26 T cell receptor beta chains from one sample, sequenced in a study of T cells in tuberculosis. This sample's time point: new active TB diagnosis, blood taken before or within 7 days of starting treatment. Sequencing used immunoSEQ multiplex PCR; TCRdb keeps in-frame clones, though not all of them. The data show tens of thousands of clones, 70% to 90% seen once. The source material was PBMCs, sampled at tuberculosis diagnosis. The source of these receptors is an adult with tuberculosis.

The chain joins TRBV7-8 to TRBJ2-7; TRBD1 matches 8 bases. The germline V gene encodes CDR1 SGHVS and CDR2 FQNEAQ. Germline trimming cut 2 bases from V and 0 bases from J; bases unmatched to any gene: 6. The CDR3 extends over 16 amino acids. DNA of the CDR3: TGTGCCAGCAGCTTAAATCCAGGGGGCAACTCCTACGAGCAGTACTTC. It specifies CASSLNPGGNSYEQYF.

V and J are TRBV29-1 and TRBJ1-1, with D possibly being TRBD1 (6 bases). V was shortened by 0 bases and J by 0 bases, with 11 bases between the two germline ends. The CDR3 is 15 residues long. The germline V gene encodes CDR1 SQVTM and CDR2 ANQGSEA. CDR3 DNA: TGCAGCGTTGAAGATCCGCAGGGGCTGAACACTGAAGCTTTCTTT. Residues: CSVEDPQGLNTEAFF. Complete variable domain (other parts from reference TRBV29-1 and TRBJ1-1): SAVISQKPSRDICQRGTSLTIQCQVDSQVTMMFWYRQQPGQSLTLIATANQGSEATYESGFVIDKFPISRPNLTFSTLTVSNMSPEDSSIYLCSVEDPQGLNTEAFFGQGTRLTVV.

CDR3 sequence: CASSPGRGSTDTQYF. CDR3 coding DNA: TGTGCCAGCAGCCCTGGGCGGGGGAGCACAGATACGCAGTATTTT. V is TRBV6-4 and J is TRBJ2-3; 7 bases agree with TRBD2. CDR1 and CDR2 (germline): MRHNA, SNTAGT. The CDR3 runs to 15 residues. V was clipped by 6 bases and J by 0 bases; unmatched bases: 6.

V usage is TRBV7-2 and J usage is TRBJ1-5; 8 bases line up with TRBD1. Trimming cost V 5 bases and J 7 bases; bases outside gene matches: 13. The CDR3 spans 16 residues. From germline, CDR1 is SGHTA and CDR2 FQGNSA. The CDR3 DNA reads TGTGCCAGCAGCCCCCATCGGACAGGGACTGGACAGCCCCAGCATTTT. Amino acid sequence: CASSPHRTGTGQPQHF.

J is TRBJ1-4 and V is TRBV4-3; D unclear. The ends were cut back, 1 base at V and 8 bases at J, with 20 bases in the middle. Germline V lookup: CDR1 LGHNA, CDR2 YSLEER. The CDR3 contains 17 residues. DNA of the CDR3: TGCGCCAGCAGCCAAGGTGCGTCGGTCTCCTGGTCGGAAAAACTGTTTTTT. Encoded protein: CASSQGASVSWSEKLFF.

This clone was detected once. The V and J genes are TRBV5-4 and TRBJ2-5, with 10 positions matching TRBD1. The CDR3 has 15 residues. Germline values: CDR1 SGHNT, CDR2 YYREEE (reference sequence). V lost 0 bases and J lost 4; bases outside the gene matches: 3. The CDR3 DNA sequence: TGTGCCAGCAGCTTGGGTGACAGGGGGCGAGAGACCCAGTACTTC. Translation gives CASSLGDRGRETQYF.

This rearrangement joins TRBV2 to TRBJ2-7; D gene unclear. The ends were cut back, 7 bases at V and 4 bases at J, with 11 bases in the middle. CDR1 is SNHLY, CDR2 FYNNEI, per germline. This CDR3 spans 12 amino acids. The CDR3 DNA is TGTGCCAGCAACCCTCAGTTGTACGAGCAGTACTTC. Translated: CASNPQLYEQYF.

This sequence joins TRBV6-6 and TRBJ2-1, with 9 bases aligning to TRBD2. This CDR3 region has 15 residues. CDR1 and CDR2 (germline): MNHNY, SVGAGI (reference sequence). The V and J ends lost 7 bases and 1 base, in that order; junction bases with no gene match: 5. As DNA, the CDR3 is TGTGCCAGCAACCCGAGCGGGAGGTCCTACAATGAGCAGTTCTTC. Amino acids: CASNPSGRSYNEQFF.

This clone was recorded once. This chain links TRBV11-2 with TRBJ1-2; D gene uncertain. In germline, CDR1 is SGHAT, CDR2 FQNNGV. Trimming shortened V by 0 bases and J by 5 bases, and 13 bases separated the two germline ends. The CDR3 loop spans 15 amino acids. The CDR3 sequence: CASSLEREIFYGYTF. Written as DNA, the CDR3 is TGTGCCAGCAGCTTAGAGAGGGAGATTTTTTATGGCTACACCTTC.

The rearrangement links TRBV19 to TRBJ2-2; D is perhaps TRBD1 (6 bases). The CDR3 sequence is 16 residues long. Trimming stripped 1 base from V and 1 base from J, with 10 bases between. Germline assignment: CDR1 LNHDA and CDR2 SQIVND (reference sequence). The DNA of the CDR3 is TGTGCCAGTAGTATAGGGCCGGGACAGAACACCGGGGAGCTGTTTTTT. The encoded protein is CASSIGPGQNTGELFF.

Concerning this clone: Other DNA variants within this sample encode the same CDR3. The genes are TRBV4-3 and TRBJ1-2; D may be TRBD1 (6 bases). Germline loops: CDR1 LGHNA, CDR2 YSLEER. The length of the CDR3 is 14 residues. Trimming took off 1 base at V and 8 bases at J, with 14 bases between the two ends. The CDR3 nucleotides are TGCGCCAGCAGCCAAGCCGACAGGACGGGCGGCTACACCTTC. It yields the protein CASSQADRTGGYTF.

The chain joins TRBV6-6 to TRBJ2-1; no firm D call. Trimming took off 5 bases at V and 0 bases at J, with 11 bases between the two ends. Germline values: CDR1 MNHNY, CDR2 SVGAGI (reference sequence). The CDR3 has 15 amino acids. The CDR3 sequence is CASSPRLSSYNEQFF. The CDR3 nucleotides read TGTGCCAGCAGTCCCCGACTCAGCTCCTACAATGAGCAGTTCTTC.

This rearrangement joins TRBV10-3 to TRBJ2-4; 7 bases fit TRBD1. The J segment lost 7 bases and the V segment lost 10 bases, leaving 4 bases of the junction unmatched. Looked up from germline, CDR1 is ENHRY and CDR2 is SYGVKD. The CDR3 length is 11 residues. This CDR3 is CATGGGNIQYF. In DNA form, the CDR3 reads TGTGCCACAGGGGGTGGGAACATTCAGTACTTC.

This CDR3 is CASSVPTGGTDTQYF. As DNA, the CDR3 is TGTGCCAGCAGCGTACCTACGGGGGGCACAGATACGCAGTATTTT. The chain combines TRBV9 with TRBJ2-3; D is perhaps TRBD2 (6 bases). The CDR3 is made up of 15 amino acids. Trimming removed 1 base at V and 1 base at J, with 10 bases between. Germline CDR1 reads SGDLS; CDR2 reads YYNGEE.

The CDR3 region is CASSFYGREQYF. The CDR3 nucleotides are TGTGCCAGCAGTTTTTATGGGCGGGAGCAGTATTTT. The V gene is TRBV28, the J gene TRBJ2-3, with D possibly TRBD2 on 6 matching bases. V was trimmed by 3 bases and J by 11 bases, leaving 12 bases between them. Germline CDR1 and CDR2: MDHEN and SYDVKM. The CDR3 covers 12 residues.

The chain has TRBV5-1 and TRBJ2-7; weak D call: TRBD2 (6 bases). Germline CDR1 reads SGHRS; CDR2 reads YFSETQ. Trimming shortened V by 4 bases and J by 6 bases, and 14 bases separated the two germline ends. This CDR3 is built from 13 residues. The CDR3, as DNA: TGCGCCAGCAGCATCCGCGTGGGGGGCGAGCAGTACTTC. This encodes CASSIRVGGEQYF.

The rearrangement links TRBV2 to TRBJ2-1; 11 bases align to TRBD2. The CDR3 sequence is 16 residues long. V was clipped by 6 bases and J by 5 bases; unmatched bases: 9. From germline, CDR1 is SNHLY and CDR2 FYNNEI. In DNA form, the CDR3 reads TGTGCCAGCAGGCCCGCCGGGACTAGCGGCCACAATGAGCAGTTCTTC. Encoded protein: CASRPAGTSGHNEQFF.

The chain links TRBV6-5 to TRBJ1-2; no clear D gene. Between the trimmed V and J ends, which lost 0 bases and 6 bases, there was a span of 17 bases. The CDR3 has 16 amino acids. Looked up from germline, CDR1 is MNHEY and CDR2 is SVGAGI. The CDR3 DNA is TGTGCCAGCAGTTACTCGGAGGTCATGGGGTTAGATGGCTACACCTTC. Amino acid sequence: CASSYSEVMGLDGYTF.

The rearrangement joins TRBV4-3 to TRBJ1-1; 8 nucleotides align to TRBD1. With 4 bases clipped from V and 11 bases from J, the junction kept 9 bases outside the gene matches. The CDR3 length is 13 residues. The V gene's germline CDR1 is LGHNA and CDR2 YSLEER. In DNA form, the CDR3 reads TGCGCCAGCAGCCGGGCTACAGGGGGGGACGCTTTCTTT. Translating gives CASSRATGGDAFF.

The chain links TRBV7-2 to TRBJ1-5; TRBD1 matches 8 bases. After removal of 8 bases from V and 5 bases from J, the junction contained 5 bases not matched to a gene. Looked up from germline, CDR1 is SGHTA and CDR2 is FQGNSA. This CDR3 spans 13 amino acids. CDR3 nucleotide sequence: TGTGCCAGCGGGGACAGGCCCCATCAGCCCCAGCATTTT. This encodes CASGDRPHQPQHF.

About this clone itself: At one boundary the junction diverges from the germline segment, which might be a read error. The genes are TRBV7-7 and TRBJ2-6, with 7 bases fitting TRBD1. Per germline, CDR1 SSHAT and CDR2 FNYEAQ (reference sequence). The CDR3 sequence is 19 residues long. CDR3 sequence: CASSLPGDREFSGANVLTF. For the CDR3, the DNA is TGTGCTAGCAGCCTGCCAGGCGACAGGGAGTTCTCTGGGGCCAACGTCCTGACTTTC.

The V gene is TRBV7-9, the J gene TRBJ1-1, with 7 bases fitting TRBD1. V lost 0 bases, J lost 5 bases, and 3 bases stayed unmatched. CDR3 length equals 14 residues. Germline loops: CDR1 SEHNR, CDR2 FQNEAQ (reference sequence). The CDR3 loop is CASSLARGRTEAFF. The CDR3 nucleotides are TGTGCCAGCAGCTTAGCTAGGGGGCGGACTGAAGCTTTCTTT.

This chain uses TRBV9 with TRBJ2-1, with 12 nucleotides matching TRBD2. V trimming: 2 bases; J trimming: 4 bases; junction bases outside the gene matches: 7. Germline V gives CDR1 SGDLS, CDR2 YYNGEE. The CDR3 extends over 17 amino acids. CDR3 amino acids: CASSVLAGGSIYNEQFF. Written as DNA, the CDR3 is TGTGCCAGCAGCGTTCTAGCGGGAGGGTCTATATACAATGAGCAGTTCTTC.

This chain uses TRBV28 with TRBJ2-7, with 10 nucleotides matching TRBD2. There are 17 residues in the CDR3. Germline values: CDR1 MDHEN, CDR2 SYDVKM. The junction had 16 bases not matched to a gene; V was cut back by 5 bases and J by 6 bases. CDR3: CASSPPGRLAGDSEQYF. The CDR3, as DNA: TGTGCCAGCAGTCCGCCAGGGCGGCTAGCGGGAGATAGCGAGCAGTACTTC.

The V gene is TRBV5-1, the J gene TRBJ2-4; 7 bases map to TRBD2. CDR3 length: 13 amino acids. Germline V gene lookup returns CDR1 SGHRS and CDR2 YFSETQ. Trimming removed 0 bases from V and 9 bases from J; junction bases left unmatched: 3. CDR3 nucleotides: TGCGCCAGCAGCTTGGAAGCGGGATCCATTCAGTACTTC. Its translation: CASSLEAGSIQYF.

J is TRBJ2-7 and V is TRBV10-1; 8 nucleotides line up with TRBD2. The germline V gene has CDR1 WNHNN and CDR2 SYGVQD (reference sequence). The CDR3 totals 14 residues. The J segment lost 0 bases and the V segment lost 3 bases, leaving 1 base of the junction unmatched. The CDR3 region has the DNA TGCGCCAGCAGTGACGGGGGGGGCTCCTACGAGCAGTACTTC. Residues: CASSDGGGSYEQYF.